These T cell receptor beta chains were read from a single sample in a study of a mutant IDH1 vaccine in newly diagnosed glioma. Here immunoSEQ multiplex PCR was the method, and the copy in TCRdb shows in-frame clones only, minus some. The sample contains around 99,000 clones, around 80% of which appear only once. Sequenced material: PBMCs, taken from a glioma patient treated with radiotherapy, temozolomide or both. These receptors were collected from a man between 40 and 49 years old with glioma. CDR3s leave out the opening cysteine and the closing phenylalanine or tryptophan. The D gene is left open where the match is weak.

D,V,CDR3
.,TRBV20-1,SARKGDTQY
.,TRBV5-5,ASSLEAVNAGKAF
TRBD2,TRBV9,ASSRGAGGGTGELF
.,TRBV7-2,ASSLAPENYGYT
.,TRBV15,ATSRDFTGFGYT
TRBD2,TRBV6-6,ASTQTGLAGVSEQF
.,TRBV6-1,ASSQSPRDPAD
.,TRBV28,ASSLNRVVDEQF
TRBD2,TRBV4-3,ASSQEGLAGYNEQF
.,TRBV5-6,ASSSASRRGYEQY
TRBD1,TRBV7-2,ASSPDRVYGYT
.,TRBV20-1,SASTSYEQY
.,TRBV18,ASSLLRARTNEKLF
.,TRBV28,ASSPAVDEQY
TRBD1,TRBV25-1,ASSHYPDRALQETQY
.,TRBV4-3,ASSPRTVGDEKLF
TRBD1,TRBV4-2,ASSHPRQGGYT
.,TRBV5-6,ASSVHSGLTIY
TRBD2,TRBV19,ASSRQTPGLAGVEQY
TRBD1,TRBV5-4,ASSLEGQEYNSPLH
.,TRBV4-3,ASSHKRDLLGPNEQF
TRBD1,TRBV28,ASSLGQGFYSNQPQH
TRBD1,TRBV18,ASSPLYRGEETQY
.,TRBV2,ASKRYWTDLSGNTIY
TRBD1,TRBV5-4,ASSLATGATEQY
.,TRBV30,ASRSVGSIYEQF
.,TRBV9,ASSSGTLGKNIQY
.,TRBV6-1,ASRREFGTNEKLF
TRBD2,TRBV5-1,ASSSFVAGDNYEQF
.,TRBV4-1,ASSQDEGARAYNEQF
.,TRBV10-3,AISESLGSYEQY
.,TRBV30,AWSVGGRTEAF
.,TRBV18,ASSLGVADNEQF
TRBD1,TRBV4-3,ASSQPQGAGTDTQY
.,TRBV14,ATTDGKETQY
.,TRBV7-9,ASSTIRDSKSYNEQF
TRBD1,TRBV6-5,ASKSSDRGEKLF
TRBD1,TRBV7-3,ASSRQGGSEAF
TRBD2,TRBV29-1,SAASGSRSYEQY
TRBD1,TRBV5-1,ASSLTGTGRNTEAF
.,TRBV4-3,ASSQRDRNNYGYT
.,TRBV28,ASSIGGGDTQY
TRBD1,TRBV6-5,ASSYSPGQVYEQY
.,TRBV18,ASSPRPTRGGDGYT
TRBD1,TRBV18,ASSSRDRGLGETEAF
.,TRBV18,ASSTPSGALNYGYT
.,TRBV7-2,ASSPQQGTEAF
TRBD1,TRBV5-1,ASSLGGQGRNQPQH
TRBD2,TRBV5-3,ARSPAGTSGEEGDTQY
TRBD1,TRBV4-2,ASSHDDRGTDTQY
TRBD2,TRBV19,ASSIPSSGASSYEQY
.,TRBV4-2,ASSQGSGGVGAKNIQY
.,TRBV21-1,ASSQGQNNEKLF
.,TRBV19,ASSDTGVTQY
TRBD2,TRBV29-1,SARTSGDGEQY
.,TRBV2,ASSEARGLTEAF
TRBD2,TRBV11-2,ASSSPQRGATQY